These 28 T cell receptor beta chains were sequenced from one sample in a study of cytomegalovirus exposure and HLA in healthy donors. PCR involved 60 Vbeta and 13 Jbeta primers. Some clones are missing from TCRdb's copy, which holds only in-frame ones; the method was immunoSEQ multiplex PCR. The sample lists around 120,000 clones, around 78% occurring once. Sequenced input: PBMCs. These receptors were taken from a woman in her fifties or sixties in good health and CMV-seronegative.

The chain joins TRBV7-6 to TRBJ2-5; 9 nucleotides agree with TRBD2. Per the germline V gene, CDR1 is SGHVS and CDR2 is FNYEAQ. V was pared by 3 bases and J by 7 bases, with 12 bases of the junction left unmatched. The CDR3 is made up of 16 amino acids. The CDR3 loop is CASSLIASGTMGTQYF. The CDR3 DNA sequence: TGTGCCAGCAGCTTGATCGCTAGCGGGACCATGGGGACCCAGTACTTC.

In the case of this clone: The germline gene is not matched at one end of the junction; a read error may be the cause. This chain connects TRBV19 to TRBJ1-5; D is perhaps TRBD1 (5 bases). CDR1 LNHDA and CDR2 SQIVND come from the germline V gene (reference sequence). The CDR3 contains 15 residues. Written as DNA, the CDR3 is TGTGCCAGTACCCTGGGGGGAGTCAGCAATCAGCCCCAGAATTTT. Its translation: CASTLGGVSNQPQNF. Based on the CDR3 plus reference TRBV19 and TRBJ1-5, the full variable domain is DGGITQSPKYLFRKEGQNVTLSCEQNLNHDAMYWYRQDPGQGLRLIYYSQIVNDFQKGDIAEGYSVSREKKESFPLTVTSAQKNPTAFYLCASTLGGVSNQPQNFGDGTRLSIL.

The V call is TRBV28, the J call TRBJ1-5; possible D gene TRBD1, 5 bases. Trimming cost V 2 bases and J 5 bases, with 13 bases left between them. From germline, CDR1 is MDHEN and CDR2 SYDVKM. CDR3 length: 15 amino acids. CDR3 sequence: CASSLRLGAHQPQHF. CDR3 in DNA: TGTGCCAGCAGTTTACGGCTAGGGGCGCATCAGCCCCAGCATTTT. The entire variable domain, with the rest obtained from reference TRBV28 and TRBJ1-5, is as follows: DVKVTQSSRYLVKRTGEKVFLECVQDMDHENMFWYRQDPGLGLRLIYFSYDVKMKEKGDIPEGYSVSREKKERFSLILESASTNQTSMYLCASSLRLGAHQPQHFGDGTRLSIL.

The chain is built from TRBV30 and TRBJ2-5, with 7 bases that match TRBD1. The germline gives CDR1 GTSNPN, CDR2 SVGIG (reference sequence). The CDR3 has 16 amino acids. The ends lost 4 bases at V and 4 bases at J; junction bases unmatched: 15. CDR3 loop: CAWIPQETGLIETQYF. The CDR3 nucleotides read TGTGCCTGGATACCCCAGGAGACAGGGCTGATAGAGACCCAGTACTTC.

V usage is TRBV29-1 and J usage is TRBJ2-2, with 11 bases lining up with TRBD2. There are 14 residues in the CDR3. V trimming: 2 bases; J trimming: 6 bases; junction bases outside the gene matches: 2. Per the germline V gene, CDR1 is SQVTM and CDR2 is ANQGSEA. CDR3 sequence reads: CSVEKLAGAGELFF. In DNA, the CDR3 is TGCAGCGTTGAAAAACTAGCGGGAGCCGGGGAGCTGTTTTTT.

The rearrangement uses TRBV2 and TRBJ2-2; D ambiguous. V dropped 7 bases and J dropped 8 bases, with 11 bases sitting between them. Per the germline V gene, CDR1 is SNHLY and CDR2 is FYNNEI. The CDR3 length is 12 residues. CDR3 residues: CASMIERGELFF. The CDR3 DNA sequence: TGTGCCAGCATGATTGAGCGTGGGGAGCTGTTTTTT.

The gene calls are TRBV7-9 and TRBJ2-2, with D unresolved. The length of the CDR3 is 14 residues. With 1 base removed from V and 3 bases from J, the gap between germline ends came to 6 bases. Germline loops: CDR1 SEHNR, CDR2 FQNEAQ (reference sequence). The CDR3 loop is CASSLGQDTGELFF. The CDR3 nucleotides read TGTGCCAGCAGCTTAGGGCAAGACACCGGGGAGCTGTTTTTT.

CDR3 sequence reads: CASSWRGNEQFF. CDR3 in DNA: TGCGCCAGCAGCTGGCGGGGGAATGAGCAGTTCTTC. The chain has TRBV5-1 and TRBJ2-1; 7 positions match TRBD2. The CDR3 covers 12 residues. Germline CDR1 is SGHRS and CDR2 is YFSETQ. V lost 3 bases to trimming and J lost 7 bases; unmatched junction nucleotides: 1.

This clone was counted a few times. This chain uses TRBV7-2 with TRBJ2-5; 11 nucleotides match TRBD2. Germline CDR1 is SGHTA and CDR2 is FQGNSA. CDR3 length equals 18 residues. The ends lost 1 base at V and 1 base at J; junction bases unmatched: 8. Here the CDR3 DNA reads TGTGCCAGCAGCTTAGGCCTAGCGGGAGGCCGGGCCCAAGAGACCCAGTACTTC. Translated, it gives CASSLGLAGGRAQETQYF. Together with reference TRBV7-2 and TRBJ2-5, the CDR3 gives the full variable domain: GAGVSQSPSNKVTEKGKDVELRCDPISGHTALYWYRQSLGQGLEFLIYFQGNSAPDKSGLPSDRFSAERTGGSVSTLTIQRTQQEDSAVYLCASSLGLAGGRAQETQYFGPGTRLLVL.

The J gene is TRBJ1-1, the V gene TRBV19; 8 positions agree with TRBD1. The CDR3 runs to 14 residues. V lost 11 bases and J lost 3; bases outside the gene matches: 11. Germline CDR1 reads LNHDA; CDR2 reads SQIVND (reference sequence). For the CDR3, the DNA is TGTGCCTGCGGCGGCAGGGGGCTCGACACTGAAGCTTTCTTT. Its translation: CACGGRGLDTEAFF.

This clone was found once. J is TRBJ1-3 and V is TRBV19, with 7 bases lining up with TRBD1. The CDR3 sequence is 13 residues long. Trimming removed 9 bases from V and 2 bases from J; junction bases left unmatched: 4. Germline values: CDR1 LNHDA, CDR2 SQIVND (reference sequence). The CDR3 reads CASATGTGNTIYF. In nucleotides, the CDR3 is TGTGCCAGCGCGACAGGGACTGGAAACACCATATATTTT.

The chain joins TRBV7-2 to TRBJ1-3, with no clear D. The CDR3 is 14 residues long. V gave up 2 bases and J gave up 1 base, with 6 bases separating them. Germline V gene data show CDR1 as SGHTA and CDR2 as FQGNSA. The CDR3, as DNA: TGTGCCAGCAGCTTATCAGATTCTGGAAACACCATATATTTT. It translates to CASSLSDSGNTIYF. Complete variable domain (other parts from reference TRBV7-2 and TRBJ1-3): GAGVSQSPSNKVTEKGKDVELRCDPISGHTALYWYRQSLGQGLEFLIYFQGNSAPDKSGLPSDRFSAERTGGSVSTLTIQRTQQEDSAVYLCASSLSDSGNTIYFGEGSWLTVV.

The count of this clone is one. The chain has TRBV7-3 and TRBJ2-5, with 10 bases lining up with TRBD2. Germline V lookup: CDR1 SGHTA, CDR2 FQGTGA. With V trimmed by 5 bases and J by 4 bases, 7 bases remained unmatched. This CDR3 has 15 amino acids. CDR3 bases: TGTGCCAGCAGCCGAGAGTCTAGCGGGAGAGAGACCCAGTACTTC. The encoded protein is CASSRESSGRETQYF. The full variable domain, rest sourced from reference TRBV7-3 and TRBJ2-5, is GAGVSQTPSNKVTEKGKYVELRCDPISGHTALYWYRQSLGQGPEFLIYFQGTGAADDSGLPNDRFFAVRPEGSVSTLKIQRTERGDSAVYLCASSRESSGRETQYFGPGTRLLVL.

The chain has TRBV9 and TRBJ1-3, with a possible D match to TRBD1 (5 bases). Trimming shortened V by 2 bases and J by 4 bases, and 13 bases separated the two germline ends. This CDR3 comprises 15 residues. CDR1 is SGDLS, CDR2 YYNGEE, per germline. CDR3 DNA: TGTGCCAGCAGCGTTCAGGGTAATTCAGGAAACACCATATATTTT. Its translation is CASSVQGNSGNTIYF.

The chain is built from TRBV11-2 and TRBJ2-4, with D perhaps TRBD2 (6 bases). This CDR3 is 14 amino acids long. CDR1 SGHAT and CDR2 FQNNGV come from the germline V gene. V dropped 1 base and J dropped 9 bases, with 13 bases sitting between them. Written as DNA, the CDR3 is TGTGCCAGCAGCTTAGGGGTGGGGGGTCGCATTCAGTACTTC. Translation: CASSLGVGGRIQYF.

V and J are TRBV7-8 and TRBJ1-1; no clear D gene. Germline lookup yields CDR1 SGHVS and CDR2 FQNEAQ. The length of the CDR3 is 14 residues. Trimming stripped 2 bases from V and 2 bases from J, with 9 bases between. CDR3 nucleotides: TGTGCCAGCAGCTTAACAGAAATAAACACTGAAGCTTTCTTT. As protein: CASSLTEINTEAFF.

The chain is built from TRBV9 and TRBJ2-1, with 10 bases aligning to TRBD2. Per germline, CDR1 SGDLS and CDR2 YYNGEE. The CDR3 consists of 16 residues. Germline trimming cut 0 bases from V and 7 bases from J; bases unmatched to any gene: 7. The CDR3 bases are TGTGCCAGCAGCGTAGACAGCGGGAGGGCCCGGAATGAGCAGTTCTTC. This gives the protein CASSVDSGRARNEQFF. Complete variable domain (other parts from reference TRBV9 and TRBJ2-1): DSGVTQTPKHLITATGQRVTLRCSPRSGDLSVYWYQQSLDQGLQFLIQYYNGEERAKGNILERFSAQQFPDLHSELNLSSLELGDSALYFCASSVDSGRARNEQFFGPGTRLTVL.

V and J are TRBV29-1 and TRBJ2-3; TRBD2 matches 8 bases. This CDR3 contains 16 residues. The junction had 8 bases not matched to a gene; V was cut back by 1 base and J by 2 bases. Germline values: CDR1 SQVTM, CDR2 ANQGSEA. The CDR3 bases are TGCAGCGTTGAAGGGGGGGTAGCGGGGATCACAGATACGCAGTATTTT. Translation gives CSVEGGVAGITDTQYF.

The rearrangement links TRBV4-3 to TRBJ1-1; unclear D gene. From germline, CDR1 is LGHNA and CDR2 YSLEER. V lost 0 bases to trimming and J lost 11 bases, with 10 bases between them. This CDR3 contains 12 residues. CDR3 nucleotide sequence: TGCGCCAGCAGCCAAGACCGGGGAGGGGCTTTCTTT. Translated: CASSQDRGGAFF.

With regard to this clone: One junction end does not reproduce the germline sequence, and a read error may be involved. The chain's CDR3 is CATSRDQGSGQATYF. CDR3 nucleotides: TGTGCCACCAGCAGAGATCAAGGTTCGGGACAGGCAACCTACTTT. The rearrangement uses TRBV15 and TRBJ1-1, with TRBD1 identical over 8 bases. Germline CDR1 LNHNV, CDR2 YYDKDF (reference sequence). CDR3 length: 15 residues.

V and J are TRBV7-2 and TRBJ1-1; D gene ambiguous. The CDR3 covers 14 residues. The V gene's germline CDR1 is SGHTA and CDR2 FQGNSA. V was pared by 5 bases and J by 3 bases, with 13 bases between. The CDR3 sequence: CASSPNRRDTEAFF. Written as DNA, the CDR3 is TGTGCCAGCAGCCCCAACCGTCGGGACACTGAAGCTTTCTTT.

This CDR3 reads CASSSGLAGGTQYF. The CDR3 DNA reads as TGTGCCAGCAGCTCCGGACTAGCGGGGGGGACCCAGTACTTC. The chain couples TRBV7-3 to TRBJ2-5, with 14 bases fitting TRBD2. The CDR3 runs to 14 residues. The ends lost 4 bases at V and 7 bases at J; junction bases unmatched: 2. Germline assignment: CDR1 SGHTA and CDR2 FQGTGA.

The chain combines TRBV7-3 with TRBJ1-1; D is perhaps TRBD1 (6 bases). Trimming pared 4 bases from V and 0 bases from J, leaving 12 bases between. CDR1 SGHTA and CDR2 FQGTGA come from the germline V gene. CDR3 size: 15 residues. CDR3 region: CASSSSQGLNTEAFF. The CDR3 DNA follows: TGTGCCAGCAGCTCATCACAGGGACTGAACACTGAAGCTTTCTTT.

Notes on this clone: Sequence at one end of the junction differs from germline and may be a read error. V usage is TRBV29-1 and J usage is TRBJ1-5; TRBD1 aligns across 7 bases. This CDR3 contains 13 residues. Germline V gene lookup returns CDR1 SQVTM and CDR2 ANQGSEA. The CDR3 DNA reads as TGCAGCGTTGAAGAACAGGGGAAGGGGCCCCAGAATTTT. Protein sequence: CSVEEQGKGPQNF.

The rearrangement joins TRBV6-5 to TRBJ2-3; TRBD2 agrees at 7 bases. The length of the CDR3 is 16 residues. The germline V gene has CDR1 MNHEY and CDR2 SVGAGI. J lost 4 bases, V lost 4 bases, and 11 bases had no gene match. This CDR3 reads CASSLQAGIRADTQYF. The CDR3 DNA sequence: TGTGCCAGCAGTTTACAAGCGGGAATTCGGGCAGATACGCAGTATTTT.

This clone was seen once. This chain joins TRBV14 and TRBJ2-5; D perhaps matches TRBD1 (5 bases). The ends were cut back, 3 bases at V and 6 bases at J, with 17 bases in the middle. CDR1 SGHDN and CDR2 FVKESK come from the germline V gene. This CDR3 region has 15 residues. CDR3 residues: CASSHKWAGHQTQYF. The CDR3 DNA reads TGTGCCAGCAGCCATAAATGGGCAGGGCATCAGACCCAGTACTTC.

This rearrangement joins TRBV9 to TRBJ2-7, with a possible D match to TRBD1 (8 bases). The CDR3 is 15 residues long. Per germline, CDR1 SGDLS and CDR2 YYNGEE. The V end lost 3 bases, the J end lost 2 bases, and 15 bases lay between the germline ends. The CDR3 sequence is CASSAGGQVAYEQYF. In DNA, the CDR3 is TGTGCCAGCAGCGCGGGGGGACAGGTAGCCTACGAGCAGTACTTC.

The gene calls are TRBV7-9 and TRBJ1-1, with 7 positions matching TRBD1. Trimming cost V 5 bases and J 2 bases; bases outside gene matches: 8. From germline, CDR1 is SEHNR and CDR2 FQNEAQ (reference sequence). This CDR3 is built from 15 residues. The CDR3 spells CASSPSWTGNTEAFF. CDR3 DNA sequence: TGTGCCAGCAGCCCTAGCTGGACAGGTAACACTGAAGCTTTCTTT.